The TCR beta chain described here comes from a study of blood T cell repertoires in COVID-19. Whole-study context: Researchers got acute and convalescent COVID-19 samples from the United States, Italy and Spain. Sample material is recorded as cDNA or gDNA derived from T cells, B-cell-depleted T cells, or PBMCs.

This study enrolled people aged 18 to 89 from around 26 US geographic areas. Two negative PCRs, clearance, or symptom resolution were required of recovered Cohort 3 donors. Profiled with immunoSEQ multiplex PCR; TCRdb holds only in-frame clones, not every one. The sample has hundreds of thousands of clones, about 89% seen once; the top ten hold 1.5% to 2%. J was trimmed by 3 bases and V by 8 bases; bases with no gene match: 12. Germline lookup yields CDR1 LNHDA and CDR2 SQIVND (reference sequence). The CDR3 length is 16 residues. This clone occurred a few times. The source of this sequence is a woman between 18 and 29 years old who had recovered from COVID-19. Specimen: PBMCs or T cells enriched from blood (not recorded which). V usage is TRBV19 and J usage is TRBJ2-3; 9 positions match TRBD1. The CDR3 coding sequence is TGTGCCAGTTTACCCACAGGGGGCGTTGGAACAGATACGCAGTATTTT. Amino acids: CASLPTGGVGTDTQYF.